This is a list of T cell receptor beta chains from one sample in a study of T cells in Graves' hyperthyroidism and ophthalmopathy. TCRdb re-called the multiplex PCR reads through MiXCR, storing one row per CDR3 protein. The sample comprises roughly 560,000 distinct CDR3 sequences, approximately 15% of which are singletons, and roughly 4.5% rests with the top ten. The sample was blood. The receptors shown here come from a woman in her thirties or forties with Graves' ophthalmopathy. CDR3s include the opening cysteine and the closing phenylalanine or tryptophan. D genes are given only for firm matches. Size values are once, few and many counts, or a class for expanded clones, and some rows have none.

CDR3 length	J gene	D gene	clone size	V gene	CDR3 DNA	CDR3 protein
14	TRBJ2-7	TRBD2	few	TRBV3-1	TGTGCCAGCAGCCAAGCTGGGGGGGGCTACGAGCAGTACTTC	CASSQAGGGYEQYF
15	TRBJ1-5	.	few	TRBV20-1	TGCAGTGCTAGAGATCCGAGGGGTATTAATCAGCCCCAGCATTTT	CSARDPRGINQPQHF
13	TRBJ2-2	.	many	TRBV20-1	TGCAGTGCTGCCTTCGCGAACACCGGGGAGCTGTTTTTT	CSAAFANTGELFF
15	TRBJ1-2	.	many	TRBV7-2	TGTGCCAGCAGCTTAATATCGGCAGGGGCACAAGGCTACACCTTC	CASSLISAGAQGYTF
13	TRBJ2-7	.	few	TRBV7-2	TGTGCTAGCGGCTTAGACCAATCCTACGAGCAGTACTTC	CASGLDQSYEQYF
14	TRBJ2-1	.	few	TRBV12-3/TRBV12-4	TGTGCCAGCAGCGACAGGAGCTCCTACAATGAGCAGTTCTTC	CASSDRSSYNEQFF
13	TRBJ2-5	TRBD1	.	TRBV29-1	TGCAGCGTCCAGACAGGGTTCGGGGAGACCCAGTACTTC	CSVQTGFGETQYF
16	TRBJ2-5	TRBD2	many	TRBV5-1	TGCGCCAGCAGCCCCCTTATAGCGGGGTGGGAAGAGACCCAGTACTTC	CASSPLIAGWEETQYF
14	TRBJ2-6	.	few	TRBV11-2	TGTGCCAGCAGGGTAGACTCTGGGGCCAACGTCCTGACTTTC	CASRVDSGANVLTF
17	TRBJ1-5	.	.	TRBV19	TGTGCCAGTAGTATGGTCGCGGCGGGGATGAGCAATCAGCCCCAGCATTTT	CASSMVAAGMSNQPQHF
13	TRBJ1-2	.	many	TRBV24-1	TGTGCCACCAGTGACGGAGTGATCTCTGGCTACACCTTC	CATSDGVISGYTF
12	TRBJ2-5	.	many	TRBV20-1	TGCAGTGCTAGAGTTGCCCAAGAGACCCAGTACTTC	CSARVAQETQYF
13	TRBJ2-7	.	.	TRBV19	TGTGCCAGTAGTACAGGGATAACCTACGAGCAGTACTTC	CASSTGITYEQYF
15	TRBJ1-1	TRBD1	many	TRBV28	TGTGCCAGCAGTAGCCCCAGGGGGCAGGACACTGAAGCTTTCTTT	CASSSPRGQDTEAFF
16	TRBJ1-1	.	many	TRBV29-1	TGCAGCGTTGATCAGGGACATAGGTCCATGAACACTGAAGCTTTCTTT	CSVDQGHRSMNTEAFF
14	TRBJ2-7	.	.	TRBV12-3/TRBV12-4	TGTGCCAGCAGTCAGGGACTCGAGAGCTACGAGCAGTACTTC	CASSQGLESYEQYF
14	TRBJ2-5	.	many	TRBV12-3/TRBV12-4	TGTGCCAGCAATCAAGGGGGGAACCAAGAGACCCAGTACTTC	CASNQGGNQETQYF
12	TRBJ2-7	.	many	TRBV20-1	TGCAGTGCTAGAGATGGGATGACTAGGCAGTACTTC	CSARDGMTRQYF
14	TRBJ2-7	TRBD2	many	TRBV20-1	TGCAGTGCGACGACTAGCGGGAGTATGTACGAGCAGTACTTC	CSATTSGSMYEQYF
13	TRBJ2-7	TRBD1	many	TRBV10-3	TGTGCCATCAGTTCGGGACAGGGCTACGAGCAGTACTTC	CAISSGQGYEQYF
15	TRBJ1-3	TRBD1	many	TRBV2	TGTGCCAGCAGTACCGGACAGGGCGGTGGAAACACCATATATTTT	CASSTGQGGGNTIYF
17	TRBJ2-6	.	many	TRBV12-3/TRBV12-4	TGTGCCAGCAGCCCCCTCTCGCGGGGTTCAGGGGCCAACGTCCTGACTTTC	CASSPLSRGSGANVLTF
14	TRBJ2-5	TRBD1	many	TRBV5-1	TGTGCCAGCAGCCCCGGGACAGGGGAGGAGACCCAGTACTTC	CASSPGTGEETQYF
13	TRBJ1-1	TRBD1	many	TRBV12-3/TRBV12-4	TGTGCCAGCAGTTCCTCGGACAGGAGTGAAGCTTTCTTT	CASSSSDRSEAFF
13	TRBJ2-7	.	.	TRBV10-3	TGTGCCTCAAGGGCACTAGACTACTACGAGCAGTACTTC	CASRALDYYEQYF
15	TRBJ1-1	TRBD1	many	TRBV7-9	TGTGCCAGCAGCTCAGACAGGGGAACGGGGACTGAAGCTTTCTTT	CASSSDRGTGTEAFF
12	TRBJ1-1	.	many	TRBV28	TGTGCCAGCAGCGTCGGACGCACTGAAGCTTTCTTT	CASSVGRTEAFF
15	TRBJ2-5	.	many	TRBV12-5	TGTGCTAGTGGCCTTGTGCGCCAGGAGCAAGAGACCCAGTACTTC	CASGLVRQEQETQYF
15	TRBJ2-7	TRBD1	many	TRBV6-1	TGTGCCAGCAAAGACCCCGGGACAGGAGCCTACGAGCAGTACTTC	CASKDPGTGAYEQYF
14	TRBJ2-5	TRBD2	many	TRBV12-3/TRBV12-4	TGTGCCAGCGGGCCCACGGGAGGGCGAGAGACCCAGTACTTC	CASGPTGGRETQYF
15	TRBJ2-7	.	many	TRBV6-2/TRBV6-3	TGTGCCAGCAGTCCTCGTCGGGCGGGATCCTACGAGCAGTACTTC	CASSPRRAGSYEQYF
15	TRBJ1-6	.	many	TRBV6-1	TGTGCCAGCAGTGAAGCTTCGGGTTTGACTTCACCCCTCCACTTT	CASSEASGLTSPLHF
12	TRBJ1-1	.	many	TRBV6-2/TRBV6-3	TGTGCCAGCAGTTACTCGACAGGTGAAGCTTTCTTT	CASSYSTGEAFF
13	TRBJ2-4	.	.	TRBV7-2	TGTGCCAGCAGCTCCCCGGGAGCATACATTCAGTACTTC	CASSSPGAYIQYF
15	TRBJ2-7	TRBD2	few	TRBV20-1	TGCAGTGCTAGATACACTAGCGGAGACTCCTACGAGCAGTACTTC	CSARYTSGDSYEQYF
16	TRBJ2-2	.	few	TRBV12-3/TRBV12-4	TGTGCCAGCAGTTCCCGGGACCCCCGGAACACCGGGGAGCTGTTTTTT	CASSSRDPRNTGELFF
15	TRBJ2-2	.	many	TRBV12-3/TRBV12-4	TGTGCCAGCAGTTTAGCGGGGCTGGCCACCGGGGAGCTGTTTTTT	CASSLAGLATGELFF
13	TRBJ2-2	.	.	TRBV6-1	TGTGCCAGCAGTGAAGTACCCACCGGGGAGCTGTTTTTT	CASSEVPTGELFF
13	TRBJ1-1	.	.	TRBV12-3/TRBV12-4	TGTGCCAGCAGTCCCCGTATGGGCACTGAAGCTTTCTTT	CASSPRMGTEAFF
15	TRBJ2-7	.	many	TRBV19	TGTGCCAGTAGCCCCGGGATAGGGAAATCCTACGAGCAGTACTTC	CASSPGIGKSYEQYF
18	TRBJ1-2	TRBD1	many	TRBV30	TGTGCCTGGAGTGTAGTCGGTGTGCGCAGGGGGCAAATCTATGGCTACACCTTC	CAWSVVGVRRGQIYGYTF
13	TRBJ1-5	.	.	TRBV6-2/TRBV6-3	TGTGCCAGCCAGGGTAATAGCAATCAGCCCCAGCATTTT	CASQGNSNQPQHF
13	TRBJ1-1	.	many	TRBV12-3/TRBV12-4	TGTGCCAGCAGTTTAGGGGGGCCCGCTGAAGCTTTCTTT	CASSLGGPAEAFF
16	TRBJ1-5	TRBD1	.	TRBV6-2/TRBV6-3	TGTGCCAGCAGTGTTGTTTCGACAGGGAGGAATCAGCCCCAGCATTTT	CASSVVSTGRNQPQHF
16	TRBJ2-3	TRBD1	.	TRBV20-1	TGCAGTGCTAGATTAGGCCCGGGACAGAGCACAGATACGCAGTATTTT	CSARLGPGQSTDTQYF
15	TRBJ1-2	TRBD1	few	TRBV20-1	TGCAGTGCTAGAGCTTCTGACAGGGATAACTATGGCTACACCTTC	CSARASDRDNYGYTF
14	TRBJ2-7	.	few	TRBV6-2/TRBV6-3	TGTGCCAGCAACGGACTAGGGGGGGCCTACGAGCAGTACTTC	CASNGLGGAYEQYF
17	TRBJ2-6	TRBD1	.	TRBV6-5	TGTGCCAGCAGTTATGAGGGGGCCGTCTCTGGGGCCAACGTCCTGACTTTC	CASSYEGAVSGANVLTF
14	TRBJ1-5	.	.	TRBV7-2	TGTGCCAGCAGCCTAGTGACGGACAATCAGCCCCAGCATTTT	CASSLVTDNQPQHF
14	TRBJ1-1	.	.	TRBV28	TGTGCCAGCAGTCCATATGCCAGGGTAGCTGAAGCTTTCTTT	CASSPYARVAEAFF
16	TRBJ2-2	TRBD2	many	TRBV2	TGTGCCAGCGGTAGCGGGAGGGCCTCGAACACCGGGGAGCTGTTTTTT	CASGSGRASNTGELFF
14	TRBJ1-5	TRBD1	.	TRBV15	TGTGCCACCAGTATGGGACAGGGAGGTCAGCCCCAGCATTTT	CATSMGQGGQPQHF
15	TRBJ2-4	TRBD2	many	TRBV6-2/TRBV6-3	TGTGCCAGCAGTTACGACGGGGGGGCCAAAAACATTCAGTACTTC	CASSYDGGAKNIQYF
17	TRBJ2-5	.	many	TRBV7-6	TGTGCCAGCAGCTTAGACGGGTCAGGGGCCCTCCAAGAGACCCAGTACTTC	CASSLDGSGALQETQYF
18	TRBJ2-7	.	many	TRBV6-2/TRBV6-3	TGTGCCAGCAGTTACTCGACCCCACGGGCCGCGAGCTCCTACGAGCAGTACTTC	CASSYSTPRAASSYEQYF
16	TRBJ2-7	TRBD2	many	TRBV7-2	TGTGCCAGCAGCTTAGCGATCGGACTAGTCTCGGACGAGCAGTACTTC	CASSLAIGLVSDEQYF
13	TRBJ2-7	TRBD2	many	TRBV7-6	TGTGCCAGCAGCCCTGCGACTAGCCACGAGCAGTACTTC	CASSPATSHEQYF
15	TRBJ2-5	TRBD2	many	TRBV6-1	TGTGCCAGCAGCGACGGGACTAGCCTCGCCGGGACCCAGTACTTC	CASSDGTSLAGTQYF
13	TRBJ1-5	.	many	TRBV5-1	TGCGCCAGCAGTTTGGTGTCAGGACAGCCCCAGCATTTT	CASSLVSGQPQHF
16	TRBJ1-1	.	.	TRBV6-5	TGTGCCAGCAGTTACAGGGAACAGGGTCAGGACACTGAAGCTTTCTTT	CASSYREQGQDTEAFF